These T cell receptor beta chains were read from a single sample in a study of shared clonotypes between healthy human individuals. The table came from immunoSEQ multiplex PCR; TCRdb's copy has only in-frame clones and leaves some out. The sample lists 2 million to 2.5 million clones, 90% to 95% occurring once. The sequencing sample was made of naive CD8+ T cells from PBMCs. These receptors all come from a man in his late teens or twenties in good health. Some clones in this sample may be carry-over from other donors' samples. Each CDR3 is given with its conserved first and last residue. A D gene is named only where the DNA matches it firmly. Size tells how often a clone was seen (once, few, many) or the class of an expanded clone, and some rows leave it out.

d_call clone_size cdr3_length j_call v_call cdr3_nt cdr3_aa
- - 18 TRBJ2-2 TRBV5-8 TGTGCCAGCAGCACCAGGGTGTCCTCCCGGACAACACCCGGGGAGCTGTTTTTT CASSTRVSSRTTPGELFF
- few 14 TRBJ2-2 TRBV19 TGTGCCAGTAGTATCTTAGGCGACACCGGGGAGCTGTTTTTT CASSILGDTGELFF
TRBD2 - 13 TRBJ2-7 TRBV9 TGTGCCAGCAGCGCGGAGGGACTAGCGGAGCAGTACTTC CASSAEGLAEQYF
TRBD2 - 16 TRBJ2-7 TRBV27 TGTGCCAGCAGTTTATCGGGCGGGACTAGACTTTACGAGCAGTACTTC CASSLSGGTRLYEQYF
- - 16 TRBJ2-3 TRBV27 TGTGCCAGCAGCCTCTTGGGACCCATGAGCACAGATACGCAGTATTTT CASSLLGPMSTDTQYF
- - 15 TRBJ2-2 TRBV6-4 TGTGCCAGCAGCCCCTTGCCCTTAGGCACCGGGGAGCTGTTTTTT CASSPLPLGTGELFF
- - 16 TRBJ2-6 TRBV5-1 TGCGCCAGCAGCTTGGCCGGGGCGTTCGGGGCCAACGTCCTGACTTTC CASSLAGAFGANVLTF
- - 13 TRBJ1-3 TRBV29-1 TGCAGCGTTGTAGGACATCGGGGAAACACCATATATTTT CSVVGHRGNTIYF
- - 14 TRBJ1-2 TRBV29-1 TGCAGCGTTGAGGGTTCTATGGGTAACTATGGCTACACCTTC CSVEGSMGNYGYTF
TRBD1 - 14 TRBJ1-5 TRBV2 TGTGCCAGCAGCAATAGACAGGGAAATCAGCCCCAGCATTTT CASSNRQGNQPQHF
- - 14 TRBJ1-1 TRBV7-9 TGTGCCAGCGGAAAAGGTGAATACCTCACTGAAGCTTTCTTT CASGKGEYLTEAFF
- - 15 TRBJ1-5 TRBV13 TGTGCCAGCAGCTTAGGCGGCCGGAGCAATCAGCCCCAGCATTTT CASSLGGRSNQPQHF
TRBD1 - 16 TRBJ2-1 TRBV11-1 TGTGCCAGCAGCGTAAACAGGGGATACACCTACAATGAGCAGTTCTTC CASSVNRGYTYNEQFF
TRBD2 - 13 TRBJ2-7 TRBV19 TGTGCCAGTAGACTAGCGAACACCCGCGAGCAGTACTTC CASRLANTREQYF
- - 13 TRBJ1-1 TRBV5-6 TGTGCCAGCAGCCCTGGGACCAATTTTGAAGCTTTCTTT CASSPGTNFEAFF
- - 16 TRBJ2-1 TRBV11-3 TGTGCCAGCAGCTTAGCTTCCCAGGGATATTACAATGAGCAGTTCTTC CASSLASQGYYNEQFF
- - 14 TRBJ2-3 TRBV6-1 TGTGCCAGCAGTGGAAGGATCAGCACAGATACGCAGTATTTT CASSGRISTDTQYF